A single T cell receptor (beta chain) is shown here with its context. The table came from immunoSEQ multiplex PCR; TCRdb's copy has only in-frame clones and leaves some out. The table records millions of clones, 85% to 95% of them present only once. The source of the sample is a study of shared clonotypes between healthy human individuals. Between the trimmed V and J ends, which lost 2 bases and 3 bases, there was a span of 6 bases. Germline assignment: CDR1 MNHNS and CDR2 SASEGT. This CDR3 comprises 13 residues. This TCR was sampled from a young man in good health. Sequenced material: naive CD4+ T cells sorted from blood. Subset indicated: CD45RA+ positively selected. The gene calls are TRBV6-1 and TRBJ2-3; D is unresolved. CDR3 bases: TGTGCCAGCAGTGAACTCAGGACAGATACGCAGTATTTT. This sequence encodes CASSELRTDTQYF.